This entry concerns a single T cell receptor beta chain. Per germline, CDR1 MNHNY and CDR2 SVGAGI (reference sequence). V lost 6 bases, J lost 3 bases, and 3 bases stayed unmatched. The CDR3 is 13 amino acids. These data come from a study of blood T cell repertoires in COVID-19. Clones were sequenced by immunoSEQ multiplex PCR, and TCRdb holds only the in-frame ones, with some missing. The sample lists about 200,000 clones, around 90% occurring once. The chain carries TRBV6-6 and TRBJ1-2, with 8 bases lining up with TRBD1. Sequencing used peripheral blood. This clonotype was sampled from a man aged 55 to 70 with COVID-19, enrolled during active disease. The DNA for the CDR3 is TGTGCCAGCAGGGCGGACAGGGACTATGGCTACACCTTC. The encoded protein is CASRADRDYGYTF.